This T cell receptor (beta chain) comes out of a study of T cell responses to AZD1222 COVID-19 vaccine. Whole-study results and caveats: There were mostly white British donors and more females than males, and clonal diversity was possibly underestimated. At baseline, seropositivity was found in only a handful of AZD1222 recipients.

CDR1 and CDR2 (germline): MGHRA, YSYEKL. V was cut by 2 bases and J by 0 bases, with 2 bases left in between. This CDR3 comprises 13 residues. Concerning this clone itself: The antigen is undetermined.

Repertoires were generated with immunoSEQ multiplex PCR, while TCRdb's copy carries only in-frame clones and drops some. The sample records tens of thousands of clones, under 90% being singletons. The chain is built from TRBV4-1 and TRBJ1-3, with D hard to call. The receptor was isolated from an adult who received the AZD1222 COVID-19 vaccine. Here the sequenced sample was peripheral blood, taken 28 days after the second AZD1222 dose. As DNA, the CDR3 is TGCGCCAGCAGCCAACTCTCTGGAAACACCATATATTTT. Translating it yields CASSQLSGNTIYF.